Below, one T cell receptor (beta chain) is given with its context. This entry belongs to a study of shared clonotypes between healthy human individuals. About the study: With ages of 18 to 49, the donors were two women and a few men. Researchers assigned three CD4 naive, three CD4 memory, two CD8 naive and one CD8 memory plate to each donor.

Method: immunoSEQ multiplex PCR; TCRdb's copy keeps in-frame clones and lacks some. The table includes 900,000 to 1,200,000 clones, 78% detected once. V was cut by 1 base and J by 6 bases, with 11 bases left in between. The CDR3 is 14 amino acids. Germline lookup yields CDR1 LGHNA and CDR2 YSLEER. The chain is built from TRBV4-3 and TRBJ2-3; possibly TRBD2 for D (5 bases). The origin of this receptor is a man aged 18 to 30 in good health. Some clones in this sample may be carry-over from other donors' samples. The sample was memory CD4+ T cells from PBMCs. Subset described: CD45RA-negative fraction. DNA of the CDR3: TGCGCCAGCAGCCAAGGAGGGCTCGCGGATACGCAGTATTTT. Translation gives CASSQGGLADTQYF.